The 25 T cell receptor beta chains below come from one sample, sequenced in a study of CD8 T cells in Susac syndrome. Random hexamers were used to reverse transcribe an amount of roughly 0.45 to 1 ug RNA. TCRdb ran MiXCR on the immunoSEQ multiplex PCR reads and lists one entry per CDR3 protein. This table has some 99,000 distinct CDR3 sequences, 85% to 95% appearing once. The sequenced material came from CD4+ T cells from PBMCs. The receptors were sampled from a human donor with Susac syndrome.

The chain combines TRBV27 with TRBJ2-7; TRBD1 aligns across 8 bases. Trimming took 7 bases from V and 1 from J; bases not matched to a gene: 9. CDR3 length: 15 amino acids. From germline, CDR1 is MNHEY and CDR2 SMNVEV (reference sequence). The CDR3 bases are TGTGCCAGCACCCCGGACAGGGCCCTATCCTACGAGCAGTACTTC. It is translated as CASTPDRALSYEQYF.

V and J are TRBV4-1 and TRBJ2-3; TRBD2 agrees at 11 bases. The J segment lost 2 bases and the V segment lost 4 bases, leaving 5 bases of the junction unmatched. The CDR3 sequence is 16 residues long. CDR1 is MGHRA, CDR2 YSYEKL, per germline. CDR3 amino acids: CASSRLLAGDTDTQYF. The CDR3 DNA reads as TGCGCCAGCAGCCGCCTACTAGCGGGGGACACAGATACGCAGTATTTT.

The V and J genes are TRBV7-9 and TRBJ1-1, with 7 bases identical to TRBD1. This CDR3 region has 12 residues. In germline, CDR1 is SEHNR, CDR2 FQNEAQ (reference sequence). The V gene end was trimmed by 8 bases and the J gene end by 7 bases; junction bases not matched to a gene: 7. CDR3 loop: CASGRGLDEAFF. The CDR3 coding sequence is TGTGCCAGCGGAAGGGGGCTGGATGAAGCTTTCTTT.

The genes are TRBV7-2 and TRBJ2-5; weak D call: TRBD1 (7 bases). In germline, CDR1 is SGHTA, CDR2 FQGNSA. Trimming pared 6 bases from V and 4 bases from J, leaving 18 bases between. This CDR3 is built from 15 residues. CDR3: CASRGSAGGLETQYF. In DNA, the CDR3 is TGTGCCAGCAGAGGGTCGGCAGGGGGGTTAGAGACCCAGTACTTC.

The rearrangement links TRBV29-1 to TRBJ2-7; 9 bases agree with TRBD1. Germline CDR1 SQVTM, CDR2 ANQGSEA. The CDR3 consists of 13 residues. Trimming took 6 bases from V and 2 from J; bases not matched to a gene: 5. The CDR3 here is CSVGRDRAYEQYF. DNA of the CDR3: TGCAGCGTGGGCCGGGACAGGGCCTACGAGCAGTACTTC.

There are a few counts of this clonotype. The V and J genes are TRBV5-5 and TRBJ2-5; the match to TRBD1 covers 7 bases. The junction had 10 bases not matched to a gene; V was cut back by 5 bases and J by 3 bases. The CDR3 is 15 residues long. Per the germline V gene, CDR1 is SGHKS and CDR2 is YYEKEE (reference sequence). In nucleotides, the CDR3 is TGTGCCAGCAGTTCCGGGACAGCGATAGAAGAGACCCAGTACTTC. Amino acid sequence: CASSSGTAIEETQYF.

The V gene is TRBV6-2 or TRBV6-3, the J gene TRBJ1-5; 10 bases are shared with TRBD1. V lost 6 bases, J lost 2 bases, and 7 bases stayed unmatched. Looked up from germline, CDR1 is MNHEY and CDR2 is SVGEGT. The CDR3 loop spans 16 amino acids. CDR3 nucleotide sequence: TGTGCCAGCAGGATGACAGGGGGCTCGGGCAATCAGCCCCAGCATTTT. This translates into CASRMTGGSGNQPQHF.

The chain couples TRBV20-1 to TRBJ2-3, with 7 bases identical to TRBD2. The CDR3 runs to 16 residues. Trimming removed 1 base from V and 3 bases from J; junction bases left unmatched: 10. Germline CDR1 and CDR2: DFQATT and SNEGSKA (reference sequence). In nucleotides, the CDR3 is TGCAGTGCTAGAGTTCGGCGAGCGGGGCAGACAGATACGCAGTATTTT. Amino acids: CSARVRRAGQTDTQYF.

The genes are TRBV20-1 and TRBJ1-6, with no clear D. V shed 0 bases and J shed 7 bases, with 16 bases lying between them. The CDR3 consists of 16 residues. Germline V gene sequence: CDR1 DFQATT, CDR2 SNEGSKA (reference sequence). DNA for the CDR3: TGCAGTGCTAGAGACGGGAGGGCCCCTCAAAATTCACCCCTCCACTTT. It is translated as CSARDGRAPQNSPLHF.

The V call is TRBV20-1, the J call TRBJ1-6; D is unclear. This CDR3 has 14 residues. Germline V gives CDR1 DFQATT, CDR2 SNEGSKA (reference sequence). Deletions cut 0 bases from V and 3 bases from J, with 6 bases between. The CDR3 region is CSARDRSYNSPLHF. CDR3 sequence (DNA): TGCAGTGCTAGAGACAGGAGCTATAATTCACCCCTCCACTTT.

This rearrangement joins TRBV30 to TRBJ1-4, with D uncertain. CDR1 is GTSNPN, CDR2 SVGIG, per germline (reference sequence). This CDR3 spans 13 amino acids. V was trimmed by 3 bases and J by 0 bases, leaving 5 bases between them. The CDR3: CAWRLPTNEKLFF. The DNA for the CDR3 is TGTGCCTGGAGGCTCCCAACTAATGAAAAACTGTTTTTT.

J is TRBJ2-1 and V is TRBV5-1; 10 nucleotides match TRBD1. The V segment lost 4 bases and the J segment 7 bases; nucleotides outside the gene matches: 8. This CDR3 has 15 residues. Germline V lookup: CDR1 SGHRS, CDR2 YFSETQ. CDR3 amino acids: CASSPRTGGRNEQFF. The CDR3 nucleotides are TGCGCCAGCAGCCCGCGGACAGGGGGTCGGAATGAGCAGTTCTTC.

The gene calls are TRBV28 and TRBJ1-1; possibly TRBD1 for D (5 bases). The CDR3 runs 14 residues. Germline V gene data show CDR1 as MDHEN and CDR2 as SYDVKM. V lost 0 bases, J lost 4 bases, and 9 bases lay in between. The DNA for the CDR3 is TGTGCCAGCAGTTTATGGGGGACCCCCACTGAAGCTTTCTTT. Its protein product is CASSLWGTPTEAFF. Full variable domain (rest looked up from reference TRBV28 and TRBJ1-1): DVKVTQSSRYLVKRTGEKVFLECVQDMDHENMFWYRQDPGLGLRLIYFSYDVKMKEKGDIPEGYSVSREKKERFSLILESASTNQTSMYLCASSLWGTPTEAFFGQGTRLTVV.

This chain links TRBV12-3 or TRBV12-4 with TRBJ1-2, with TRBD1 as a possible D gene (6 bases). The CDR3 runs to 14 residues. Trimming removed 7 bases at V and 4 bases at J, with 16 bases between. The CDR3 protein is CASTLGGGTYGYTF. The CDR3, as DNA: TGTGCCAGCACCCTCGGAGGGGGGACCTATGGCTACACCTTC.

The chain links TRBV30 to TRBJ1-1; tentative D call: TRBD1 (5 bases). The CDR3 runs to 11 residues. V was clipped by 7 bases and J by 11 bases, with 17 bases between them. The V gene's germline CDR1 is GTSNPN and CDR2 SVGIG (reference sequence). The CDR3 coding sequence is TGTGCCTCTGACTTGTGGGGGAAGGCTTTCTTT. This gives the protein CASDLWGKAFF.

The CDR3 is CASSSGALSDEQYF. The CDR3 DNA follows: TGTGCCAGCAGTTCCGGGGCTCTATCGGACGAGCAGTACTTC. This rearrangement joins TRBV28 to TRBJ2-7, with D perhaps assigned TRBD1 or TRBD2 (5 bases each). The V gene's germline CDR1 is MDHEN and CDR2 SYDVKM. Trimming pared 4 bases from V and 5 bases from J, leaving 15 bases between. This CDR3 spans 14 amino acids.

The chain uses TRBV7-2 and TRBJ2-3; D is ambiguous. CDR1 SGHTA and CDR2 FQGNSA come from the germline V gene. CDR3 length: 12 amino acids. V lost 4 bases and J 6 bases, leaving 8 bases between the germline ends. The CDR3 DNA sequence: TGTGCCAGCAGCTCCTCTCCCGATACGCAGTATTTT. Its translation: CASSSSPDTQYF.

This chain connects TRBV12-3 or TRBV12-4 to TRBJ1-1, with D tentatively TRBD1 (6 bases). This CDR3 comprises 15 residues. V dropped 7 bases and J dropped 4 bases, with 19 bases sitting between them. CDR3 protein: CASTKHQGRGTEAFF. The CDR3 DNA reads as TGTGCCAGCACTAAACACCAGGGGAGGGGCACTGAAGCTTTCTTT.

The gene calls are TRBV29-1 and TRBJ2-7, with 8 bases aligning to TRBD1. The J segment lost 2 bases and the V segment lost 7 bases, leaving 4 bases of the junction unmatched. CDR1 and CDR2 (germline): SQVTM, ANQGSEA. CDR3 size: 12 residues. In DNA, the CDR3 is TGCAGCGCGGGACAGGTCACCTACGAGCAGTACTTC. It codes for CSAGQVTYEQYF.

The V gene is TRBV5-1, the J gene TRBJ2-5, with unresolved D. Trimming stripped 0 bases from V and 1 base from J, with 10 bases between. There are 15 residues in the CDR3. Germline lookup yields CDR1 SGHRS and CDR2 YFSETQ. CDR3 protein: CASSLAGRSQETQYF. Written as DNA, the CDR3 is TGCGCCAGCAGCTTGGCAGGACGGTCCCAAGAGACCCAGTACTTC.

This clonotype came up once. The chain combines TRBV28 with TRBJ1-2; D unclear. Germline V gene lookup returns CDR1 MDHEN and CDR2 SYDVKM. The CDR3 extends over 14 amino acids. Trimming pared 8 bases from V and 7 bases from J, leaving 20 bases between. The CDR3 nucleotides read TGTGCCAGCGGTGCACACTCTCGGGGTGGTGGCTACACCTTC. Translation: CASGAHSRGGGYTF.

The chain carries TRBV9 and TRBJ1-1; tentatively, D is TRBD1 (5 bases). V shed 3 bases and J shed 10 bases, with 13 bases lying between them. Germline CDR1 reads SGDLS; CDR2 reads YYNGEE. This CDR3 region has 12 residues. In DNA, the CDR3 is TGTGCCAGCAGCGGGCCCCCGGGGACAGCTTTCTTT. It encodes CASSGPPGTAFF.

This clonotype showed up just once. The chain has TRBV20-1 and TRBJ2-1, with a tentative D call TRBD1 (6 bases). The length of the CDR3 is 17 residues. Germline V gives CDR1 DFQATT, CDR2 SNEGSKA (reference sequence). The V gene lost 4 bases and the J gene lost 4 bases, with 23 bases spanning the gap. CDR3 nucleotide sequence: TGCAGTGCTATGGGGGCAATAGGACACACCGTTTACAATGAGCAGTTCTTC. Amino acid sequence: CSAMGAIGHTVYNEQFF.

The CDR3 bases are TGCGCCAGCTCAGGGAACACGGGACAGCAAGCTTTCTTT. Amino acid sequence: CASSGNTGQQAFF. The rearrangement uses TRBV5-1 and TRBJ1-1, with 7 bases fitting TRBD1. Germline assignment: CDR1 SGHRS and CDR2 YFSETQ. CDR3 size: 13 residues. V lost 7 bases to trimming and J lost 9 bases; unmatched junction nucleotides: 12. Filled out from reference TRBV5-1 and TRBJ1-1, the complete variable domain reads KAGVTQTPRYLIKTRGQQVTLSCSPISGHRSVSWYQQTPGQGLQFLFEYFSETQRNKGNFPGRFSGRQFSNSRSEMNVSTLELGDSALYLCASSGNTGQQAFFGQGTRLTVV.

The V and J genes are TRBV9 and TRBJ1-4; maybe TRBD1 (6 bases). Trimming took 3 bases from V and 2 from J, leaving 17 bases between them. Germline-derived CDR1 and CDR2 are SGDLS and YYNGEE. This CDR3 is 17 amino acids long. CDR3 loop: CASSARGGFSTNEKLFF. The CDR3 DNA reads TGTGCCAGCAGCGCCCGGGGGGGCTTTTCGACTAATGAAAAACTGTTTTTT.